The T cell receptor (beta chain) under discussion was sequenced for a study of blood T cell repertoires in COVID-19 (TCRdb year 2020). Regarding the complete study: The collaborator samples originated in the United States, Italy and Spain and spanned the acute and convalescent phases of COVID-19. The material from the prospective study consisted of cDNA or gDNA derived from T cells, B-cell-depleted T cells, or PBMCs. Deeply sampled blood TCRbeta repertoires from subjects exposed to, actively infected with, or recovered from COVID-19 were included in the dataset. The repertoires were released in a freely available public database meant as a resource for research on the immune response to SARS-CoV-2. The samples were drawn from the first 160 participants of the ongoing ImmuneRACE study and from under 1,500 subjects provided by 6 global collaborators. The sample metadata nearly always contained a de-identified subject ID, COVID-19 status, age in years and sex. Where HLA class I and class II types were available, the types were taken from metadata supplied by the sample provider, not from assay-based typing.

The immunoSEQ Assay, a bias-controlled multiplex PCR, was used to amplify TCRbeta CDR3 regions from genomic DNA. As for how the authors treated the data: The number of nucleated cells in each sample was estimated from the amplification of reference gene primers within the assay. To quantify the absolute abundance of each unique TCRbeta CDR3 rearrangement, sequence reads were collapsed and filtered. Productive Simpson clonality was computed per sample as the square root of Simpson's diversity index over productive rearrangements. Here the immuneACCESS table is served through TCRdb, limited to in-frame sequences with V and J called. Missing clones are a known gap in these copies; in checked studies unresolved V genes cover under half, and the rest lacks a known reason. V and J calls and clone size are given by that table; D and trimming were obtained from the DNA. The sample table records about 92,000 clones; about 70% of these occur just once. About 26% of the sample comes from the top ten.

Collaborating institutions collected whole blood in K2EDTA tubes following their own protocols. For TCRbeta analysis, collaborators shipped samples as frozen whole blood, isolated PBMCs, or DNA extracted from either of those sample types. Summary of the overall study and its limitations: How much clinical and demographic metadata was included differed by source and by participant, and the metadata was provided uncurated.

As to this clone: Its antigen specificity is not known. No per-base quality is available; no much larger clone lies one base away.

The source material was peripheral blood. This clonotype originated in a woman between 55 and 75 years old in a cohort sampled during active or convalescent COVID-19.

The CDR3 here reads CASSESFGRGPAVEKLFF. The nucleotide sequence is given as TGTGCCAGCAGTGAAAGTTTTGGCAGGGGGCCGGCGGTTGAAAAACTGTTTTTT. The chain is made from TRBV2 and TRBJ1-4; 8 central bases correspond to TRBD1. CDR1 and CDR2 (SNHLY, FYNNEI) derive from the germline V gene. Ends trimmed: V by 2 bases, J by 7 bases; bases unmatched to a gene: 15. The CDR3 covers 18 residues, taking in both the cysteine and the phenylalanine. Only CDR3 DNA remains: 54 bases, in frame from the first base.